What follows is one T cell receptor beta chain and its context. There is no known antigen for this receptor. Per-base quality was not reported, and no clone a single base away is much larger than it. The CDR3 has 13 amino acids, counting the end cysteine and phenylalanine. CDR3 DNA only is kept here, 39 bases in frame from base 1. Here V drops 4 bases and J drops 3 bases, and the junction holds 3 bases not matched to any gene. From a lookup of the germline V gene, CDR1 and CDR2 are SGHDT and YYEEEE. This entry is derived from a study of shared clonotypes between healthy human individuals (dated by TCRdb to 2018 to 2020). Broadly, across the study: A couple of women and a few men aged 18 to 49 years were included in the cohort. To estimate repertoire size and how much clonotypes are shared between individuals, the study performed deep sequencing of blood TCR repertoires from roughly five healthy adults. For each donor, three plates each were used for CD4 naive and CD4 memory, two plates were used for CD8 naive, and one plate was used for CD8 memory. Each donor's leukapheresis produced roughly between about 0.85 and 10 billion PBMCs. Libraries were prepared and TCR repertoires were sequenced by different laboratories using diverse techniques, in order to increase sequencing depth and limit assay-specific biases. Overall study results and their limits: Larger estimated clonotype richness was generally found for naive subsets than for memory subsets. The small number of donors limited the genetic and exposure-history diversity represented. Incomplete sequencing was indicated by rarefaction of sorted-subset datasets, despite the large sequencing depth. When several donors were compared, the shared fraction of clonotypes was around 5% for naive CD4, 3.5% to 4% for naive CD8, 2.3% for memory CD4, and 0.3% to 0.5% for memory CD8. Based on pairwise subsampling, the degree of clonotype sharing among donors was expected to be affected by sequencing depth. Clonotypes shared by all four sorted-subset donors showed higher generation probabilities than non-shared clonotypes. Sampling was restricted to blood, and TCR repertoires in tissues likely differ from the TCR repertoires found in blood.

Using the deep immunoSEQ assay, TCR CDR3 regions were amplified from genomic DNA by multiplex PCR. For each cell subset, the extracted genomic DNA was distributed evenly across all wells of several immunoSEQ 96-well plates, and each plate served as one replicate. For sorted subsets, each replicate PCR was loaded with approximately 190 ng genomic DNA, equivalent to about 33,000 T cell genomes. The purified libraries were quantified using a Qubit 3.0 fluorometer, sized with a Bioanalyzer 2100, and then quantified again using the KAPA Library Quantification kit. Every immunoSEQ 96-well plate was sequenced on a separate single-read 150-cycle Illumina NextSeq 550 flow cell. In the source study's methods: The immunoSEQ output contained only junctional sequences without quality scores, so filtering could not match that applied to full-length reads. Sequences were annotated with PyIR, a Python wrapper for IgBLAST v1.9, and V/J genes and CDR3 were assigned using IMGT germline references. Reads with weak V/J assignments (E-value above 1e-6), missing CDR3, stop codons, out-of-frame junctions, or ambiguous translated residues were removed. V3J clonotypes were defined by identical inferred V gene, J gene, and CDR3 amino acid sequence. Percentage overlap between repertoires was computed as shared unique clonotypes divided by the size of the smaller repertoire. Repertoire richness was assessed with RTK rarefaction, the Chao1 estimator, and Recon v2.1 estimates of unobserved clonotypes. Generation probabilities for all TCRbeta clonotypes obtained by the gDNA method from four donors were computed using OLGA. TCRdb took this table from immuneACCESS and kept in-frame rearrangements with V and J called. Such tables lack part of the clones; where checked against another copy, unresolved V genes explain under half of the gap, and the rest is unexplained. V and J calls plus clone size are reproduced from that table; the DNA served to infer D and trimming. The sample records approximately 980,000 clones, approximately 76% of which are singletons. Approximately 1.5% of the sample belongs to the ten largest clones.

The donors were healthy, HIV-negative adults who had no recently reported acute infections or vaccinations. Only Caucasian adults living in Nashville, Tennessee, USA were represented among the donors. CD4+ T cells were enriched by magnetic negative selection; naive cells were then positively selected on CD45RA, and the negative fraction formed the memory subset. Blood was collected by leukapheresis, and PBMCs were isolated by Ficoll-Histopaque density gradient centrifugation and then cryopreserved in liquid nitrogen vapor phase. Purity and quantity of every magnetically sorted T cell population were checked by analytical flow cytometry. From each sorted fraction, genomic DNA was isolated and quantified by UV absorbance on a Nanodrop 2000c.

The chain uses TRBV5-6 and TRBJ2-5; the junction holds 7 bases that match TRBD2. Sequenced input: memory CD4+ T cells sorted from blood. The cell subset or site label, read with the paper, signifies: CD45RA-negative fraction. The sequence was collected from a man between 18 and 29 years old in good health. The CDR3 has the sequence CASSQTSKETQYF. The nucleotides are TGTGCCAGCAGCCAGACTAGCAAAGAGACCCAGTACTTC.